This entry lists 32 T cell receptor beta chains sequenced from one sample in a study of blood T cell repertoires in COVID-19. The data were produced by immunoSEQ multiplex PCR, yet TCRdb's version contains in-frame clones alone and is incomplete. The sample shows more than 6,500 clones, around nine tenths of them seen only once. Sequencing was carried out using peripheral blood. Every receptor here comes from a human donor in a cohort sampled during active COVID-19.

The chain couples TRBV10-2 to TRBJ2-1; 8 positions match TRBD2. The V gene end was trimmed by 5 bases and the J gene end by 2 bases; junction bases not matched to a gene: 2. CDR3 length equals 14 residues. The germline V gene has CDR1 WSHSY and CDR2 SAAADI. CDR3 loop: CASSLAGTYNEQFF. The CDR3 DNA reads TGCGCCAGCAGTTTAGCGGGGACCTACAATGAGCAGTTCTTC.

This chain uses TRBV15 with TRBJ1-2, with 8 bases matching TRBD1. The germline CDR1 and CDR2 sequences are LNHNV and YYDKDF (reference sequence). V was clipped by 2 bases and J by 6 bases; unmatched bases: 5. This CDR3 is built from 14 residues. The CDR3 DNA is TGTGCCACCAGCAGACGGACGACAGGGGATGGCTACACCTTC. Protein: CATSRRTTGDGYTF.

The chain couples TRBV7-9 to TRBJ2-2, with 9 bases aligning to TRBD1. The trim removed 5 bases at V and 7 bases at J, leaving 11 bases unmatched. The germline V gene encodes CDR1 SEHNR and CDR2 FQNEAQ (reference sequence). The CDR3 sequence is 16 residues long. The CDR3 region has the DNA TGTGCCAGCAGCCCGGGGACAGGGCAGGGCCTCGGGGAGCTGTTTTTT. Protein product: CASSPGTGQGLGELFF.

The V and J genes are TRBV5-5 and TRBJ2-3; TRBD2 aligns across 8 bases. V shed 4 bases and J 2 bases; nucleotides not matched to a gene: 6. Germline values: CDR1 SGHKS, CDR2 YYEKEE (reference sequence). The CDR3 contains 15 residues. The chain's CDR3 is CASSEAGVITDTQYF. CDR3 in DNA: TGTGCCAGCAGCGAAGCGGGAGTCATCACAGATACGCAGTATTTT.

The V gene is TRBV2, the J gene TRBJ2-5; 8 bases map to TRBD2. This CDR3 has 18 residues. Germline V lookup: CDR1 SNHLY, CDR2 FYNNEI. J was trimmed by 3 bases and V by 0 bases; bases with no gene match: 12. CDR3 in amino acids: CASSEARGVYQTEETQYF. CDR3 DNA: TGTGCCAGCAGTGAAGCGCGGGGGGTTTACCAGACGGAAGAGACCCAGTACTTC.

The chain couples TRBV27 to TRBJ1-1; the D gene is possibly TRBD1 (6 bases). Germline CDR1 is MNHEY and CDR2 is SMNVEV (reference sequence). CDR3 length equals 15 residues. V dropped 6 bases and J dropped 10 bases, with 24 bases sitting between them. CDR3 sequence (DNA): TGTGCCAGCAGCCCCGACATCGACAGGAGCCAAGGAGCTTTCTTT. Translation: CASSPDIDRSQGAFF.

The table lists this clone with a count of one. This sequence joins TRBV11-1 and TRBJ2-3; tentative D call: TRBD2 (6 bases). Germline loops: CDR1 SGHAT, CDR2 FQDESV (reference sequence). The length of the CDR3 is 16 residues. V was clipped by 1 base and J by 1 base, with 12 bases between them. The CDR3 region has the DNA TGTGCCAGCAGCTTAGGTCGGGCTAGCGGCACAGATACGCAGTATTTT. This encodes CASSLGRASGTDTQYF.

The chain carries TRBV4-3 and TRBJ2-1; 9 bases match TRBD2. V dropped 0 bases and J dropped 7; count of bases not matched to a gene: 10. From germline, CDR1 is LGHNA and CDR2 YSLEER. The CDR3 is made up of 17 amino acids. The CDR3 coding sequence is TGCGCCAGCAGCCAAGATTTTAAGCTAGCGGGATATAATGAGCAGTTCTTC. This gives the protein CASSQDFKLAGYNEQFF.

The CDR3 region is CARSTNTGELFF. CDR3 coding DNA: TGTGCCAGAAGCACTAACACCGGGGAGCTGTTTTTT. The chain links TRBV5-3 to TRBJ2-2, with unresolved D. TRBV5-3 is sorted into the ORF group, with uncertain function. This CDR3 comprises 12 residues. V lost 4 bases and J 2 bases, leaving 3 bases between the germline ends.

The chain carries TRBV11-1 and TRBJ2-1, with 8 bases fitting TRBD2. Germline-derived CDR1 and CDR2 are SGHAT and FQDESV (reference sequence). This CDR3 spans 14 amino acids. V dropped 2 bases and J dropped 8; count of bases not matched to a gene: 5. CDR3 in amino acids: CASSLTGGRDEQFF. DNA of the CDR3: TGTGCCAGCAGCTTAACGGGAGGGCGCGATGAGCAGTTCTTC.

V gene TRBV6-5 combines with J gene TRBJ1-5; 8 nucleotides agree with TRBD1. The ends lost 6 bases at V and 6 bases at J; junction bases unmatched: 7. The CDR3 length is 14 residues. Per germline, CDR1 MNHEY and CDR2 SVGAGI. For the CDR3, the DNA is TGTGCCAGCAGAGACTCAGGGGGCACTCAGCCCCAGCATTTT. The encoded protein is CASRDSGGTQPQHF.

The gene calls are TRBV10-1 and TRBJ2-3, with TRBD2 as a possible D gene (5 bases). Germline V gives CDR1 WNHNN, CDR2 SYGVQD (reference sequence). The V end was cut by 7 bases, the J end by 0 bases, with 8 bases between. The CDR3 length is 13 residues. This chain's CDR3 is CASKGGSTDTQYF. The CDR3 nucleotides are TGCGCCAGCAAGGGCGGGAGCACAGATACGCAGTATTTT.

The rearrangement uses TRBV11-2 and TRBJ1-1; D is unclear. Germline V CDR1 and CDR2: SGHAT, FQNNGV. This CDR3 region has 15 residues. V was trimmed by 1 base and J by 0 bases, leaving 9 bases between them. CDR3 loop: CASSLASQLNTEAFF. The CDR3, as DNA: TGTGCCAGCAGCTTAGCTTCACAATTGAACACTGAAGCTTTCTTT. Using reference TRBV11-2 and TRBJ1-1 for the parts outside the CDR3, the full variable domain is EAGVAQSPRYKIIEKRQSVAFWCNPISGHATLYWYQQILGQGPKLLIQFQNNGVVDDSQLPKDRFSAERLKGVDSTLKIQPAKLEDSAVYLCASSLASQLNTEAFFGQGTRLTVV.

The chain has TRBV12-3 or TRBV12-4 and TRBJ2-7, with TRBD1 identical over 7 bases. The CDR3 sequence is 12 residues long. V shed 6 bases and J 5 bases; nucleotides not matched to a gene: 4. As DNA, the CDR3 is TGTGCCAGCAGCGACAGGGTAAACGAGCAGTACTTC. Protein: CASSDRVNEQYF.

This clone was seen a few times. The rearrangement joins TRBV4-1 to TRBJ2-1, with 9 bases aligning to TRBD2. The CDR3 covers 16 residues. The germline CDR1 and CDR2 sequences are MGHRA and YSYEKL. The V and J ends lost 0 bases and 8 bases, in that order; junction bases with no gene match: 8. As DNA, the CDR3 is TGCGCCAGCAGCCAAGATGCCCTAGCGGGGAGGGATGAGCAGTTCTTC. Protein: CASSQDALAGRDEQFF.

This chain joins TRBV7-2 and TRBJ2-4; D not resolved. The CDR3 consists of 19 residues. V shed 5 bases and J shed 0 bases, with 23 bases lying between them. Germline CDR1 is SGHTA and CDR2 is FQGNSA. The CDR3 reads CASSPSGSSAEKAKNIQYF. The CDR3 coding sequence is TGTGCCAGCAGCCCCTCGGGTAGTTCGGCGGAAAAAGCCAAAAACATTCAGTACTTC.

The gene calls are TRBV7-9 and TRBJ2-3, with D possibly TRBD2 on 5 matching bases. V shed 1 base and J shed 3 bases, with 5 bases lying between them. Germline-derived CDR1 and CDR2 are SEHNR and FQNEAQ (reference sequence). The CDR3 contains 13 residues. The CDR3 region is CASSLGETDTQYF. In DNA, the CDR3 is TGTGCCAGCAGCTTAGGGGAGACAGATACGCAGTATTTT. Variable domain in full (rest from reference TRBV7-9 and TRBJ2-3): DTGVSQNPRHKITKRGQNVTFRCDPISEHNRLYWYRQTLGQGPEFLTYFQNEAQLEKSRLLSDRFSAERPKGSFSTLEIQRTEQGDSAMYLCASSLGETDTQYFGPGTRLTVL.

The CDR3 protein is CASSQDRGRTDTQYF. In DNA, the CDR3 is TGCGCCAGCAGCCAAGATAGGGGCAGAACAGATACGCAGTATTTT. The chain links TRBV4-1 to TRBJ2-3; a possible D gene is TRBD1 (5 bases). Germline V gene data show CDR1 as MGHRA and CDR2 as YSYEKL. There are 15 residues in the CDR3. Trimming stripped 0 bases from V and 3 bases from J, with 10 bases between.

V gene TRBV10-3 combines with J gene TRBJ2-1, with TRBD2 matching 9 bases. The J segment lost 2 bases and the V segment lost 0 bases, leaving 5 bases of the junction unmatched. Germline lookup yields CDR1 ENHRY and CDR2 SYGVKD. CDR3 length equals 17 residues. The CDR3 DNA reads as TGTGCCATCAGTGAGTCCGGGCTAGCGGGAACCTACAATGAGCAGTTCTTC. Translated: CAISESGLAGTYNEQFF.

The chain uses TRBV5-4 and TRBJ1-4; D perhaps matches TRBD1 (5 bases). Germline values: CDR1 SGHNT, CDR2 YYREEE (reference sequence). V lost 4 bases, J lost 4 bases, and 14 bases lay in between. There are 15 residues in the CDR3. Here the CDR3 DNA reads TGTGCCAGCAGCCCGGGAGGGGATGGTAATGAAAAACTGTTTTTT. Translated: CASSPGGDGNEKLFF.

The chain joins TRBV29-1 to TRBJ2-5, with a tentative D call TRBD1 (5 bases). The length of the CDR3 is 12 residues. CDR1 and CDR2 (germline): SQVTM, ANQGSEA. With 7 bases removed from V and 2 bases from J, the gap between germline ends came to 11 bases. Here the CDR3 reads CSEVTDQETQYF. CDR3 DNA sequence: TGCAGCGAAGTGACAGATCAAGAGACCCAGTACTTC.

The genes are TRBV10-3 and TRBJ1-5, with a possible D match to TRBD1 (5 bases). CDR3 size: 14 residues. The germline V gene encodes CDR1 ENHRY and CDR2 SYGVKD. Trimming stripped 6 bases from V and 4 bases from J, with 13 bases between. The DNA of the CDR3 is TGTGCCATCAGAGCTGGGGAGGGGAATCAGCCCCAGCATTTT. It specifies CAIRAGEGNQPQHF.

The V and J genes are TRBV9 and TRBJ2-1; 7 bases align to TRBD2. V lost 3 bases and J lost 0; bases outside the gene matches: 12. CDR1 is SGDLS, CDR2 YYNGEE, per germline. The CDR3 is 18 residues long. CDR3 region: CASSARLVGGSSYNEQFF. CDR3 in DNA: TGTGCCAGCAGCGCACGACTAGTGGGGGGGAGCTCCTACAATGAGCAGTTCTTC.

This chain uses TRBV19 with TRBJ1-4, with a tentative D call TRBD1 (5 bases). V lost 6 bases and J 7 bases, leaving 21 bases between the germline ends. Germline V gene sequence: CDR1 LNHDA, CDR2 SQIVND (reference sequence). The CDR3 loop spans 16 amino acids. CDR3 region: CASRLGGATFSEKLFF. The DNA of the CDR3 is TGTGCCAGTAGACTAGGAGGGGCGACCTTTTCTGAAAAACTGTTTTTT.

The V gene is TRBV2, the J gene TRBJ2-1; D not resolved. CDR1 is SNHLY and CDR2 is FYNNEI in the germline V gene. The V and J ends lost 1 base and 9 bases respectively, with 13 bases between them. This CDR3 is built from 14 residues. The chain's CDR3 is CASSEGAPAGEQFF. Here the CDR3 DNA reads TGTGCCAGCAGTGAAGGGGCCCCGGCAGGTGAGCAGTTCTTC.

In regard to this clone: One end of the junction fails to match germline, which may point to a read error. The chain has TRBV2 and TRBJ1-2; 7 nucleotides match TRBD1. CDR3 length: 17 residues. CDR1 and CDR2 from the germline V gene are SNHLY and FYNNEI. CDR3 DNA sequence: TGTGTCAGCAGTACCCGGGACAGTACCGTTTTTGACTATGGCTACACCTTC. Protein: CVSSTRDSTVFDYGYTF. The full variable domain, its missing parts supplied by reference TRBV2 and TRBJ1-2, is EPEVTQTPSHQVTQMGQEVILRCVPISNHLYFYWYRQILGQKVEFLVSFYNNEISEKSEIFDDQFSVERPDGSNFTLKIRSTKLEDSAMYFCVSSTRDSTVFDYGYTFGSGTRLTVV.

V and J are TRBV5-1 and TRBJ2-1, with 15 positions matching TRBD2. This CDR3 region has 15 residues. Germline CDR1 and CDR2: SGHRS and YFSETQ. V was clipped by 4 bases and J by 9 bases; unmatched bases: 5. The CDR3 DNA reads TGCGCCAGCAGCCCGGGGACTAGCGGGGGGCTTGAGCAGTTCTTC. As protein: CASSPGTSGGLEQFF.

The chain links TRBV3-1 (or the pseudogene TRBV3-2) to TRBJ2-5; 8 bases match TRBD2. The CDR3 is 15 residues long. J gave up 6 bases and V 0 bases, and 6 bases lay outside the gene matches. The germline V gene encodes CDR1 LGHDT and CDR2 YNNKEL (reference sequence). CDR3 amino acids: CASSQDTSGGKTQYF. CDR3 nucleotide sequence: TGTGCCAGCAGCCAAGATACGTCGGGGGGGAAGACCCAGTACTTC.

The chain carries TRBV5-4 and TRBJ1-6; D gene ambiguous. Trimming took off 0 bases at V and 10 bases at J, with 11 bases between the two ends. Per the germline V gene, CDR1 is SGHNT and CDR2 is YYREEE (reference sequence). The CDR3 spans 14 residues. The CDR3 coding sequence is TGTGCCAGCAGCTTGGATCTGGGCCAATCACCCCTCCACTTT. It encodes CASSLDLGQSPLHF.

The chain couples TRBV7-6 to TRBJ2-7; 8 bases line up with TRBD1. There are 15 residues in the CDR3. Germline CDR1 SGHVS, CDR2 FNYEAQ. J gave up 2 bases and V 5 bases, and 8 bases lay outside the gene matches. The CDR3 loop reads CASSRGTGSTYEQYF. The CDR3 DNA reads TGTGCCAGCAGCCGGGGGACAGGCAGTACCTACGAGCAGTACTTC.

The chain uses TRBV5-6 and TRBJ2-7; the match to TRBD1 covers 7 bases. Germline V CDR1 and CDR2: SGHDT, YYEEEE. The ends lost 4 bases at V and 7 bases at J; junction bases unmatched: 8. This CDR3 has 13 residues. As DNA, the CDR3 is TGTGCCAGCAGCAAGACAGGGTCTGATGAGCAGTACTTC. This encodes CASSKTGSDEQYF. The complete variable domain, with remaining parts taken from reference TRBV5-6 and TRBJ2-7, reads DAGVTQSPTHLIKTRGQQVTLRCSPKSGHDTVSWYQQALGQGPQFIFQYYEEEERQRGNFPDRFSGHQFPNYSSELNVNALLLGDSALYLCASSKTGSDEQYFGPGTRLTVT.

The chain links TRBV4-3 to TRBJ1-3; D unclear. Trimming pared 4 bases from V and 4 bases from J, leaving 11 bases between. The CDR3 extends over 14 amino acids. Per germline, CDR1 LGHNA and CDR2 YSLEER. The chain's CDR3 is CASSLGPGGNTIYF. The CDR3 DNA follows: TGCGCCAGCAGCCTCGGCCCCGGGGGAAACACCATATATTTT.